The 12 T cell receptor beta chains below all came from one sample that was sequenced in a study of vaccination effects on CD4 cells after COVID-19. This table comes from immunoSEQ multiplex PCR, and its TCRdb copy is limited to in-frame clones, with some not included. Among about 70,000 clones listed, 73% were seen once. Ahead of sequencing, the ViraFEST assay grew antigen-specific CD4+ T cells using viral peptide pools. Once cultured for approximately ten days, the cells underwent separation to obtain CD4+ T cells. According to PCR results, the person was infected with SARS-CoV-2 between March and December 2020. No antigen is known for these receptors. The sample was CD4+ T cells from PBMCs cultured with HIV peptides, taken before COVID-19 vaccination. Subset: HIV-1 Nef peptide pool negative control/reference culture. Source of these receptors: a human donor who had a prior SARS-CoV-2 infection.

This chain links TRBV11-2 with TRBJ2-5; 11 nucleotides line up with TRBD1. The CDR3 runs to 15 residues. Germline assignment: CDR1 SGHAT and CDR2 FQNNGV. After removal of 5 bases from V and 5 bases from J, the junction contained 7 bases not matched to a gene. Here the CDR3 reads CASSRGQGAGETQYF. CDR3 in DNA: TGTGCCAGCAGCCGTGGACAGGGGGCCGGGGAGACCCAGTACTTC.

The chain has TRBV2 and TRBJ2-7, with 9 bases fitting TRBD1. From germline, CDR1 is SNHLY and CDR2 FYNNEI. The CDR3 extends over 12 amino acids. V shed 5 bases and J 6 bases; nucleotides not matched to a gene: 2. The CDR3 here is CASSYRGREQYF. For the CDR3, the DNA is TGTGCCAGCAGTTACAGGGGGCGCGAGCAGTACTTC.

The rearrangement uses TRBV28 and TRBJ1-2, with unresolved D. Germline V gene data show CDR1 as MDHEN and CDR2 as SYDVKM. The V end lost 5 bases, the J end lost 7 bases, and 8 bases lay between the germline ends. The CDR3 sequence is 11 residues long. The CDR3 loop reads CASSQTFGYTF. CDR3 nucleotides: TGTGCCAGCAGTCAGACGTTTGGCTACACCTTC.

This sequence joins TRBV19 and TRBJ1-2; perhaps TRBD1 as D (5 bases). The CDR3 loop spans 15 amino acids. In germline, CDR1 is LNHDA, CDR2 SQIVND (reference sequence). V dropped 4 bases and J dropped 2 bases, with 14 bases sitting between them. Written as DNA, the CDR3 is TGTGCCAGTAGTACCTCGACAGTTTCAAACTATGGCTACACCTTC. It translates to CASSTSTVSNYGYTF.

The chain employs TRBV2 and TRBJ1-4, with unresolved D. V lost 3 bases to trimming and J lost 3 bases, with 8 bases between them. The V gene's germline CDR1 is SNHLY and CDR2 FYNNEI. This CDR3 has 14 residues. CDR3 protein: CASSELTANEKLFF. Written as DNA, the CDR3 is TGTGCCAGCAGTGAGTTAACAGCTAATGAAAAACTGTTTTTT.

This chain joins TRBV11-3 and TRBJ1-1, with D perhaps matching TRBD1 (6 bases). Trimming shortened V by 7 bases and J by 8 bases, and 17 bases separated the two germline ends. Germline V lookup: CDR1 SGHNT, CDR2 YENEEA. This CDR3 is 13 amino acids long. In nucleotides, the CDR3 is TGTGCCAGCACCCTAACGGGACAAACAGAAGCTTTCTTT. Translated, it gives CASTLTGQTEAFF.

This clone was counted only a few times. A junction end diverges from the germline sequence, so it may reflect a read error. The chain joins TRBV7-7 to TRBJ1-1, with D maybe TRBD1 (6 bases). Per the germline V gene, CDR1 is SSHAT and CDR2 is FNYEAQ (reference sequence). The CDR3 contains 16 residues. The CDR3 protein is CASSLGLQGLVAEAFF. The DNA of the CDR3 is TGTGCTAGCAGCTTAGGACTACAGGGACTAGTAGCTGAAGCTTTCTTT.

The rearrangement uses TRBV9 and TRBJ2-3; TRBD2 aligns across 10 bases. The V gene's germline CDR1 is SGDLS and CDR2 YYNGEE. CDR3 length: 15 residues. After removal of 1 base from V and 4 bases from J, the junction contained 3 bases not matched to a gene. CDR3 sequence: CASSVTSGNPDTQYF. CDR3 DNA sequence: TGTGCCAGCAGCGTAACTAGCGGGAACCCAGATACGCAGTATTTT. The whole variable domain, filled in from reference TRBV9 and TRBJ2-3, reads DSGVTQTPKHLITATGQRVTLRCSPRSGDLSVYWYQQSLDQGLQFLIQYYNGEERAKGNILERFSAQQFPDLHSELNLSSLELGDSALYFCASSVTSGNPDTQYFGPGTRLTVL.

Concerning this clone itself: At one end, the junction sequence differs from germline, possibly due to a read error. CDR3: CASSLGPYVSF. As DNA, the CDR3 is TGTGCCAGCAGTTTAGGACCCTACGTGAGCTTC. V is TRBV12-3 or TRBV12-4 and J is TRBJ2-7; the D is unclear. The CDR3 is 11 amino acids.

Written as DNA, the CDR3 is TGTGCCAGCAGCTCAAGCGGGGGCCGCCGGGAGACCCAGTACTTC. It translates to CASSSSGGRRETQYF. The V call is TRBV7-9, the J call TRBJ2-5; 8 nucleotides agree with TRBD2. Germline CDR1 and CDR2: SEHNR and FQNEAQ (reference sequence). This CDR3 contains 15 residues. J was trimmed by 5 bases and V by 4 bases; bases with no gene match: 9.

The rearrangement joins TRBV18 to TRBJ2-3; 7 positions agree with TRBD2. V shed 2 bases and J 0 bases; nucleotides not matched to a gene: 5. The CDR3 spans 16 residues. CDR1 and CDR2 (germline): KGHSH, LQKENI. CDR3 in DNA: TGTGCCAGCTCACCAAGCGAGCGGGGTAGCACAGATACGCAGTATTTT. Protein product: CASSPSERGSTDTQYF. Variable domain in full (rest from reference TRBV18 and TRBJ2-3): NAGVMQNPRHLVRRRGQEARLRCSPMKGHSHVYWYRQLPEEGLKFMVYLQKENIIDESGMPKERFSAEFPKEGPSILRIQQVVRGDSAAYFCASSPSERGSTDTQYFGPGTRLTVL.

V is TRBV2 and J is TRBJ1-5; D gene unclear. The CDR3 length is 14 residues. Germline V gives CDR1 SNHLY, CDR2 FYNNEI. The V gene lost 1 base and the J gene lost 5 bases, with 9 bases spanning the gap. The CDR3 DNA reads as TGTGCCAGCAGTGAAGGACAAGGCGATCAGCCCCAGCATTTT. This encodes CASSEGQGDQPQHF.